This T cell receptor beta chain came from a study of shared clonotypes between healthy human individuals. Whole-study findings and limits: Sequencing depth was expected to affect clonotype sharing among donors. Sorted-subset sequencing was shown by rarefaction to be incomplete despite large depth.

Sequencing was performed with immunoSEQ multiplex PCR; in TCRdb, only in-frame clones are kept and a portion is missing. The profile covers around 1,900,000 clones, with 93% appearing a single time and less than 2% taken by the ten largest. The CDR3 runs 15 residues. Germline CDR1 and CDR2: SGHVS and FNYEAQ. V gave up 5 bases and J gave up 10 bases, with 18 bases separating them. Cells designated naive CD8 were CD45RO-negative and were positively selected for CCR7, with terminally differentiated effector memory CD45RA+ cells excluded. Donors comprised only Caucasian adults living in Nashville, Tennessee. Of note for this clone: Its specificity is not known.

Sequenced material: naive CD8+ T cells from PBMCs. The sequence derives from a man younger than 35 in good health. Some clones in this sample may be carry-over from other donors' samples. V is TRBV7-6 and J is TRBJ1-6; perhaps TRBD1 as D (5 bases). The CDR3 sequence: CASSLPGPGGSPLHF. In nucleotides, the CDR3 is TGTGCCAGCAGCCTCCCGGGCCCGGGGGGATCACCCCTCCACTTT.